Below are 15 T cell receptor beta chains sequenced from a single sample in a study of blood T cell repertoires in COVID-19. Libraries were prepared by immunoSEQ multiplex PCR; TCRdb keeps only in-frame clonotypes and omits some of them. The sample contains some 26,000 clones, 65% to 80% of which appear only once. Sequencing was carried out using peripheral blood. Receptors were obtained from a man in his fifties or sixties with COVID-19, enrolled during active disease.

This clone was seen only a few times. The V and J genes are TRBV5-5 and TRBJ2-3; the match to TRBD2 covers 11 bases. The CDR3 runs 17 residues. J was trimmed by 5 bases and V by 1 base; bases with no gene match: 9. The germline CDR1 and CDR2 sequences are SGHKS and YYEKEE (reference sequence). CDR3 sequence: CASSLSRGLAGGDTQYF. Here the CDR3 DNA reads TGTGCCAGCAGCTTGTCGAGGGGGCTAGCGGGAGGAGATACGCAGTATTTT.

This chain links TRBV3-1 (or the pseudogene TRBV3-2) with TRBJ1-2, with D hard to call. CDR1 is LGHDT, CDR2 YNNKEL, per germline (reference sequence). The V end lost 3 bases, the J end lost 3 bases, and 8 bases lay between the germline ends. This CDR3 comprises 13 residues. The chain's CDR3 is CASSHHRDYGYTF. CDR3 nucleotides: TGTGCCAGCAGCCATCACAGAGACTATGGCTACACCTTC.

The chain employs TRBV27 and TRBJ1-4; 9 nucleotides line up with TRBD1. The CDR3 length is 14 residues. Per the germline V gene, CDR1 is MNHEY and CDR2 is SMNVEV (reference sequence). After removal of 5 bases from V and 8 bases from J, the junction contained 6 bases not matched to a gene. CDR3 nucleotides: TGTGCCAGCAGTCCGGGACAGGGAAGCGAAAAACTGTTTTTT. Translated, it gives CASSPGQGSEKLFF.

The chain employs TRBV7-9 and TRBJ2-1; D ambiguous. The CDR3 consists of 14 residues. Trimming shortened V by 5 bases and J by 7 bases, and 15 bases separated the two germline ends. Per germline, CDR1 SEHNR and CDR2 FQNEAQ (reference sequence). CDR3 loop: CASSPPRHQNEQFF. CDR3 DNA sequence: TGTGCCAGCAGCCCACCCCGACATCAGAATGAGCAGTTCTTC.

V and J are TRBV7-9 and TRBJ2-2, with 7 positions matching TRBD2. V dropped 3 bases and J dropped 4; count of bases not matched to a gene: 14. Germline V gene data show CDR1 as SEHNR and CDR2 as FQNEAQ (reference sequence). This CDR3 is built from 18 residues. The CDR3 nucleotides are TGTGCCAGCAGCTTTTGGCCTAGCGGCCGAGGAAGCACCGGGGAGCTGTTTTTT. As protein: CASSFWPSGRGSTGELFF.

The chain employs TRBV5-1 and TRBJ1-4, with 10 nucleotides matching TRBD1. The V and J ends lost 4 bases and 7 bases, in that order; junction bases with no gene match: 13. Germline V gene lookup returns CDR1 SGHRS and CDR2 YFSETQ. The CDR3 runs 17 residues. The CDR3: CASSTGTGVQGTEKLFF. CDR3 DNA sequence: TGCGCCAGCAGCACGGGGACAGGGGTTCAAGGTACTGAAAAACTGTTTTTT.

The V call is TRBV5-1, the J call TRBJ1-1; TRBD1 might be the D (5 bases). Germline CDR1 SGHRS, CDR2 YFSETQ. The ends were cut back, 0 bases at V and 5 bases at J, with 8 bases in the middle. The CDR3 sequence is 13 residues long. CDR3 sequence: CASSLGQQTEAFF. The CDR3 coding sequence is TGCGCCAGCAGCTTGGGACAGCAGACTGAAGCTTTCTTT.

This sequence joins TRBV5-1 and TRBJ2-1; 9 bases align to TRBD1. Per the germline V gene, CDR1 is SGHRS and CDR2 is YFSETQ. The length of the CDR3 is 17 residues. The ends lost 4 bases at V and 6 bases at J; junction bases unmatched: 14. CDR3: CASSGHLGQGTGNEQFF. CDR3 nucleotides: TGCGCCAGCAGCGGCCACCTCGGACAGGGGACGGGCAATGAGCAGTTCTTC.

The CDR3 DNA follows: TGTGCCTTGGGGACAGGGACCTCGGGGGCCAACGTCCTGACTTTC. As protein: CALGTGTSGANVLTF. This chain connects TRBV30 to TRBJ2-6, with TRBD1 matching 9 bases. This CDR3 region has 15 residues. J gave up 4 bases and V 7 bases, and 8 bases lay outside the gene matches. Germline lookup yields CDR1 GTSNPN and CDR2 SVGIG (reference sequence).

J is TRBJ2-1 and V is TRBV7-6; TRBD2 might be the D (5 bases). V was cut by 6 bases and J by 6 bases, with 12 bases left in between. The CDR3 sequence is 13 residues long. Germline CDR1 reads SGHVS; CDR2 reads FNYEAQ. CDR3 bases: TGTGCCAGCAGACAACTAGTATCCAATGAGCAGTTCTTC. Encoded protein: CASRQLVSNEQFF.

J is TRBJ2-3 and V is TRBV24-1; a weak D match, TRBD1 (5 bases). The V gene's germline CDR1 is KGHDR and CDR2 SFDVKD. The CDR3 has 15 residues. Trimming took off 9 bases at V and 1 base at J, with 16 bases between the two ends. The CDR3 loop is CATETTASGTDTQYF. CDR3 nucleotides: TGTGCCACCGAGACGACAGCGTCCGGCACAGATACGCAGTATTTT.

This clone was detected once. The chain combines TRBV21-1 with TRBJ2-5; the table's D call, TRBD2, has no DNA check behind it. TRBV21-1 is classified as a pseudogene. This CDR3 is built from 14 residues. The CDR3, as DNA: TGTGCCAGCCAACTAGCGGTTTGGCAAGAGACCCAGTACTTC. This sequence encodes CASQLAVWQETQYF.

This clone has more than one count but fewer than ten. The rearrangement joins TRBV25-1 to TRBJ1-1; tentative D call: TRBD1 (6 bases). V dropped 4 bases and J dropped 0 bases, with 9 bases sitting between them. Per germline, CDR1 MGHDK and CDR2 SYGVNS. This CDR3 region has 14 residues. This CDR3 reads CASSGQAMNTEAFF. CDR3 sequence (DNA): TGTGCCAGCAGTGGACAGGCCATGAACACTGAAGCTTTCTTT.

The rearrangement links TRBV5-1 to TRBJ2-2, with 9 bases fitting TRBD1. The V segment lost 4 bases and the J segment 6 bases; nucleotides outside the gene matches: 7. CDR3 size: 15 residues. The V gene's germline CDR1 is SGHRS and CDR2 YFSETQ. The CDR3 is CASSGGTGRSGELFF. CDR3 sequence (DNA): TGCGCCAGCAGCGGAGGGACAGGGAGGTCCGGGGAGCTGTTTTTT. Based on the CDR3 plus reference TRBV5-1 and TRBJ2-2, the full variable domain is KAGVTQTPRYLIKTRGQQVTLSCSPISGHRSVSWYQQTPGQGLQFLFEYFSETQRNKGNFPGRFSGRQFSNSRSEMNVSTLELGDSALYLCASSGGTGRSGELFFGEGSRLTVL.

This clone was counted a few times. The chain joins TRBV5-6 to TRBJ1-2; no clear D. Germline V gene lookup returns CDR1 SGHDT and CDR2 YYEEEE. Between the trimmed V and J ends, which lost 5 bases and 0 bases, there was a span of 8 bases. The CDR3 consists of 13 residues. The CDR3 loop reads CASRQAANYGYTF. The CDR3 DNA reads TGTGCCAGCAGGCAAGCGGCTAACTATGGCTACACCTTC.